This T cell receptor beta chain was sequenced in a study of blood T cells in healthy people across ages. Together with a sample-barcoded 5' primer, a J-beta primer mix was included in a second PCR lasting about 7 to 11 cycles. TCRdb reanalysed the 5' RACE reads using MiXCR and keeps one entry per CDR3 protein. The table includes about 780,000 distinct CDR3 sequences, 35% to 60% detected once. The sequence was collected from an elderly man in good health. The sample comprised blood.

CDR3 coding DNA: TGTGCCAGCAGCTTAGTATCGACAGGCGTCACAGATACGCAGTATTTT. This gives the protein CASSLVSTGVTDTQYF. This chain connects TRBV7-9 to TRBJ2-3, with a tentative D call TRBD1 (6 bases). Germline CDR1 SEHNR, CDR2 FQNEAQ (reference sequence). This CDR3 has 16 residues. Trimming took 1 base from V and 2 from J, leaving 13 bases between them.